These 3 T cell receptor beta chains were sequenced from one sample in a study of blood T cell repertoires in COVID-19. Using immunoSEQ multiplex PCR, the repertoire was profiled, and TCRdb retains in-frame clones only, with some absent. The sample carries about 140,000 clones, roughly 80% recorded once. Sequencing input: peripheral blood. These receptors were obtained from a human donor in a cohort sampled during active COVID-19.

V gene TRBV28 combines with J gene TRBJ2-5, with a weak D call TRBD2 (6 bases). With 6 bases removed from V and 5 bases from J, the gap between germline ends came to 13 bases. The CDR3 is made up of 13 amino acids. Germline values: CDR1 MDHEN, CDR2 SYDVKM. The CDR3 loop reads CASRTSNRETQYF. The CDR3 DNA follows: TGTGCCAGCAGGACTAGTAACCGCGAGACCCAGTACTTC.

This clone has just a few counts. For the CDR3, the DNA is TGCAGTGCTAGTGGGACAGGGGTCGGCAATCAGCCCCAGCATTTT. Residues: CSASGTGVGNQPQHF. The chain links TRBV20-1 to TRBJ1-5; 10 nucleotides match TRBD1. The CDR3 spans 15 residues. Trimming at V came to 3 bases and at J to 2 bases, leaving 4 bases not matched to a gene. In germline, CDR1 is DFQATT, CDR2 SNEGSKA (reference sequence).

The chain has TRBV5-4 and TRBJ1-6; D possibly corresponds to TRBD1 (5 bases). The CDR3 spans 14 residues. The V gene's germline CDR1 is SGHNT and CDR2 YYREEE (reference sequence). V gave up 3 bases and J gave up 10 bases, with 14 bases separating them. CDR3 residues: CASSSPGSESPLHF. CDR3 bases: TGTGCCAGCAGCTCTCCAGGGTCCGAATCACCCCTCCACTTT.